Presented here are 17 T cell receptor beta chains from one specimen sequenced in a study of identical twins. TCRdb processed the 5' RACE reads anew with MiXCR; each CDR3 protein has one entry. The profile shows around 480,000 distinct CDR3 sequences, 14% of them singletons. These data also featured in a second study, about yellow fever vaccine responses in identical twins.

Sequencing was performed on CD4+ T cells sorted from blood. All receptors come from a woman aged 18 to 35 in good health.

The V call is TRBV20-1, the J call TRBJ2-7; 11 bases align to TRBD2. Trimming took 6 bases from V and 2 from J; bases not matched to a gene: 3. The germline V gene encodes CDR1 DFQATT and CDR2 SNEGSKA (reference sequence). The CDR3 length is 13 residues. The CDR3: CSAKLAGAYEQYF. CDR3 DNA sequence: TGCAGTGCAAAACTAGCGGGGGCCTACGAGCAGTACTTC.

This clonotype has a count of ten or more. V gene TRBV11-2 combines with J gene TRBJ2-1, with D tentatively TRBD2 (7 bases). Trimming cost V 10 bases and J 5 bases, with 18 bases left between them. Germline V lookup: CDR1 SGHAT, CDR2 FQNNGV. The CDR3 has 14 residues. As DNA, the CDR3 is TGTGCCATCCGGAGGGGGGGTAAGCACAATGAGCAGTTCTTC. It specifies CAIRRGGKHNEQFF.

The gene calls are TRBV29-1 and TRBJ2-1; TRBD2 agrees at 10 bases. V lost 4 bases, J lost 1 base, and 1 base stayed unmatched. The CDR3 extends over 14 amino acids. Germline values: CDR1 SQVTM, CDR2 ANQGSEA. The CDR3 region is CSVGAGGSYNEQFF. Here the CDR3 DNA reads TGCAGCGTTGGAGCGGGGGGGTCCTACAATGAGCAGTTCTTC.

This clonotype was counted between two and nine times. The gene calls are TRBV25-1 and TRBJ2-6; 8 positions agree with TRBD2. This CDR3 spans 15 amino acids. Germline V gives CDR1 MGHDK, CDR2 SYGVNS. V lost 6 bases and J lost 2; bases outside the gene matches: 3. The CDR3 loop reads CASRTGGAGANVLTF. The CDR3 DNA reads as TGTGCCAGCAGGACCGGGGGGGCTGGGGCCAACGTCCTGACTTTC.

V and J are TRBV9 and TRBJ2-3, with a tentative D call TRBD2 (7 bases). The CDR3 length is 15 residues. Germline V gene data show CDR1 as SGDLS and CDR2 as YYNGEE. Trimming removed 0 bases at V and 5 bases at J, with 13 bases between. The DNA of the CDR3 is TGTGCCAGCAGCGTAGTGGGGGGGGCCCTAGATACGCAGTATTTT. It specifies CASSVVGGALDTQYF.

This chain connects TRBV29-1 to TRBJ2-1, with 8 bases lining up with TRBD2. The CDR3 consists of 14 residues. The trim removed 8 bases at V and 9 bases at J, leaving 15 bases unmatched. Germline assignment: CDR1 SQVTM and CDR2 ANQGSEA. The CDR3 loop is CSSRVAGGEGEQFF. CDR3 bases: TGCAGCAGTAGGGTGGCGGGGGGCGAGGGTGAGCAGTTCTTC.

The chain carries TRBV20-1 and TRBJ1-5; TRBD1 is a possible D gene (6 bases). The CDR3 is 14 residues long. Trimming cost V 6 bases and J 0 bases, with 12 bases left between them. From germline, CDR1 is DFQATT and CDR2 SNEGSKA (reference sequence). The CDR3 protein is CSAPDRNSNQPQHF. CDR3 in DNA: TGCAGTGCCCCAGACAGGAATAGCAATCAGCCCCAGCATTTT.

This chain uses TRBV6-4 with TRBJ2-1, with 9 bases aligning to TRBD2. Germline CDR1 MRHNA, CDR2 SNTAGT. Trimming removed 3 bases from V and 7 bases from J; junction bases left unmatched: 10. The CDR3 runs 16 residues. CDR3 region: CASSELAGPLGNEQFF. The CDR3 region has the DNA TGTGCCAGCAGTGAACTAGCGGGCCCCTTGGGGAATGAGCAGTTCTTC.

The V gene is TRBV4-2, the J gene TRBJ2-5; D may be TRBD2 (5 bases). The germline V and J ends were trimmed by 0 bases and 2 bases, with 7 bases remaining between them. CDR3 length: 14 residues. Germline CDR1 and CDR2: LGHNA and YNFKEQ. The CDR3 DNA reads TGTGCCAGCAGCCAAGATCCGGGACAAGAGACCCAGTACTTC. Translated: CASSQDPGQETQYF.

The gene calls are TRBV7-2 and TRBJ2-2; possibly TRBD1 for D (6 bases). With 2 bases removed from V and 6 bases from J, the gap between germline ends came to 13 bases. The CDR3 runs to 15 residues. The germline V gene has CDR1 SGHTA and CDR2 FQGNSA. Here the CDR3 reads CASSLSGEGAGELFF. DNA of the CDR3: TGTGCCAGCAGCTTATCAGGGGAAGGCGCCGGGGAGCTGTTTTTT.

This chain connects TRBV14 to TRBJ2-1; 11 bases agree with TRBD2. Germline V CDR1 and CDR2: SGHDN, FVKESK. The CDR3 loop spans 18 amino acids. The trim removed 0 bases at V and 7 bases at J, leaving 11 bases unmatched. The CDR3 DNA sequence: TGTGCCAGCAGCCAAGAAAGCGCTAGGGGACTAGCGGTGAATGAGCAGTTCTTC. Translated: CASSQESARGLAVNEQFF. The full variable domain, with the rest looked up from reference TRBV14 and TRBJ2-1, is EAGVTQFPSHSVIEKGQTVTLRCDPISGHDNLYWYRRVMGKEIKFLLHFVKESKQDESGMPNNRFLAERTGGTYSTLKVQPAELEDSGVYFCASSQESARGLAVNEQFFGPGTRLTVL.

The chain joins TRBV29-1 to TRBJ2-5, with TRBD2 matching 8 bases. Germline V gene data show CDR1 as SQVTM and CDR2 as ANQGSEA. V trimming: 7 bases; J trimming: 2 bases; junction bases outside the gene matches: 9. The CDR3 loop spans 14 amino acids. This CDR3 is CSAAGGWGQETQYF. CDR3 coding DNA: TGCAGCGCCGCGGGGGGCTGGGGACAAGAGACCCAGTACTTC.

The sample holds many counts of this clonotype. The chain combines TRBV12-3 or TRBV12-4 with TRBJ2-5, with D possibly matching TRBD2 (5 bases). This CDR3 has 13 residues. The ends were cut back, 4 bases at V and 0 bases at J, with 6 bases in the middle. The CDR3 nucleotides read TGTGCCAGCAGTTGGCGGGACCAAGAGACCCAGTACTTC. Translation: CASSWRDQETQYF.

This clonotype was seen only a few times. CDR3 amino acids: CASRITSLGTQYF. For the CDR3, the DNA is TGTGCCAGCAGAATAACTAGCCTGGGGACCCAGTACTTC. This chain links TRBV6-1 with TRBJ2-5, with D perhaps matching TRBD2 (6 bases). In germline, CDR1 is MNHNS, CDR2 SASEGT. Trimming shortened V by 6 bases and J by 7 bases, and 15 bases separated the two germline ends. This CDR3 has 13 residues.

This clonotype was observed a few times. V is TRBV10-3 and J is TRBJ2-3; D uncertain. Trimming took 0 bases from V and 6 from J, leaving 13 bases between them. In germline, CDR1 is ENHRY, CDR2 SYGVKD. The CDR3 extends over 15 amino acids. This CDR3 reads CAISESRPSWDTQYF. CDR3 coding DNA: TGTGCCATCAGTGAGTCGCGTCCTAGTTGGGATACGCAGTATTTT.

This clonotype showed up many times. The V gene is TRBV5-1, the J gene TRBJ2-3; 8 bases agree with TRBD2. Germline values: CDR1 SGHRS, CDR2 YFSETQ. The CDR3 is 16 amino acids. Trimming removed 4 bases from V and 0 bases from J; junction bases left unmatched: 7. For the CDR3, the DNA is TGCGCCAGCAGCACTCGGACTAGCCCCAGCACAGATACGCAGTATTTT. Translating it yields CASSTRTSPSTDTQYF.

The V call is TRBV7-9, the J call TRBJ1-1, with D possibly being TRBD1 (6 bases). The CDR3 length is 14 residues. V gave up 10 bases and J gave up 0 bases, with 15 bases separating them. Germline-derived CDR1 and CDR2 are SEHNR and FQNEAQ (reference sequence). CDR3 nucleotide sequence: TGTGCCATCACTCCCGGACAGTTGAACACTGAAGCTTTCTTT. Encoded protein: CAITPGQLNTEAFF.